The 2 T cell receptor beta chains presented below share a single source sample, sequenced in a study of long-term antiretroviral therapy in people with HIV. Researchers report immunoSEQ v3.0 was run at survey level. TCRdb keeps only in-frame clones here, not all; method: immunoSEQ multiplex PCR. The table records 15,000 to 25,000 clones, approximately 90% of them present only once. Here the sequenced sample was unsorted PBMCs, taken roughly 4.2 years before starting antiretroviral therapy. Receptors originate from a woman under 40 with HIV.

The chain combines TRBV4-1 with TRBJ2-5; the D is unclear. Deletions cut 1 base from V and 4 bases from J, with 10 bases between. The CDR3 sequence is 14 residues long. Germline assignment: CDR1 MGHRA and CDR2 YSYEKL. CDR3 in amino acids: CASSQGMLLETQYF. CDR3 nucleotide sequence: TGCGCCAGCAGCCAAGGAATGTTGTTAGAGACCCAGTACTTC.

This rearrangement joins TRBV5-8 to TRBJ1-1, with 9 bases that match TRBD1. The CDR3 totals 18 residues. J was trimmed by 5 bases and V by 4 bases; bases with no gene match: 18. The germline CDR1 and CDR2 sequences are SGHTS and YDEGEE. In DNA form, the CDR3 reads TGTGCCAGCAGCCCCGGCCGGACAGGGGCATCTCGTGGAACTGAAGCTTTCTTT. This translates into CASSPGRTGASRGTEAFF.